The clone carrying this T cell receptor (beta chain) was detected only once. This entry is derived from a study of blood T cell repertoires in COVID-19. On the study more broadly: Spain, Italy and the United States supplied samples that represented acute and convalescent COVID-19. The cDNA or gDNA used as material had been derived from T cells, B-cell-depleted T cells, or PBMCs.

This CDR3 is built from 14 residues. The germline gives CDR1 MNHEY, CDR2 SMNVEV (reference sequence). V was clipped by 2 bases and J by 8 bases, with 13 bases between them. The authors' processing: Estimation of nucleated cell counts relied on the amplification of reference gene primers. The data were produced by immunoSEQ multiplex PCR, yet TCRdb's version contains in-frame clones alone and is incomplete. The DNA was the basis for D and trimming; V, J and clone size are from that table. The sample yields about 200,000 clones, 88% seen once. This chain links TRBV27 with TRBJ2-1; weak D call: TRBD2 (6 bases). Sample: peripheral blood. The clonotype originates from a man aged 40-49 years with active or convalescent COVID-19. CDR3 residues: CASSLGRSGDEQFF. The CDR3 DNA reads TGTGCCAGCAGTTTAGGGAGGTCCGGGGATGAGCAGTTCTTC.